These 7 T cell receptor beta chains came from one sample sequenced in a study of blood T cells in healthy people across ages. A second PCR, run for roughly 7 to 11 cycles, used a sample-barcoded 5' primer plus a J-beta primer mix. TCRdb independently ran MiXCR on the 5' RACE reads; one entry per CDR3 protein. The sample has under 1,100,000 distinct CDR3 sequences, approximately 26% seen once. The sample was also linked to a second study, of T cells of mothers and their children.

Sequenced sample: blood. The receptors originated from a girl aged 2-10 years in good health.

Written as DNA, the CDR3 is TGTGCCAGCATCCCCATTGGCGAGGGGGGGCAGCCCCAGCATTTT. Translating it yields CASIPIGEGGQPQHF. V gene TRBV6-1 combines with J gene TRBJ1-5; possible D gene TRBD1, 6 bases. V was cut by 7 bases and J by 7 bases, with 20 bases left in between. The CDR3 runs to 15 residues. The germline CDR1 and CDR2 sequences are MNHNS and SASEGT.

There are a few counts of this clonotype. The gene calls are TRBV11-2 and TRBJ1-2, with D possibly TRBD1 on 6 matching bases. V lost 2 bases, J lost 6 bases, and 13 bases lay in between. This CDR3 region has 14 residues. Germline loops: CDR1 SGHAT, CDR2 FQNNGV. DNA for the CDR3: TGTGCCAGCAGCTTAAACAGGGCAGAGGATGGCTACACCTTC. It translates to CASSLNRAEDGYTF.

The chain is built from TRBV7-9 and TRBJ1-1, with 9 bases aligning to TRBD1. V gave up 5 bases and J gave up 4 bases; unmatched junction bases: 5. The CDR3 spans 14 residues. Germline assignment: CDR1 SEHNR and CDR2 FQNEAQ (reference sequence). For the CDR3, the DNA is TGTGCCAGCAGCGGGACAGGGAAGTTCACTGAAGCTTTCTTT. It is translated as CASSGTGKFTEAFF.

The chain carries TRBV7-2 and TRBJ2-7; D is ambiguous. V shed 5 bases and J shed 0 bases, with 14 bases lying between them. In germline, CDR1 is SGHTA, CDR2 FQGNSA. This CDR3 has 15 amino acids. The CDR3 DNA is TGTGCCAGCAGCCCCCCCGAAAAAAGCTCCTACGAGCAGTACTTC. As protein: CASSPPEKSSYEQYF.

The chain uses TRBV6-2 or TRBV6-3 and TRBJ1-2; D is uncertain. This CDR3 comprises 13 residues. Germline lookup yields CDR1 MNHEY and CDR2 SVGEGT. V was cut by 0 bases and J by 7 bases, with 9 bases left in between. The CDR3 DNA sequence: TGTGCCAGCAGTTACTCCCTAAGGCCTGGCTACACCTTC. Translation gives CASSYSLRPGYTF.

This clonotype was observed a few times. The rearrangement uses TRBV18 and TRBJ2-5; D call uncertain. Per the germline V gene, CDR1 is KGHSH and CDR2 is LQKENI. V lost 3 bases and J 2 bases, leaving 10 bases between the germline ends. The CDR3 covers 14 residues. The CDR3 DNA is TGTGCCAGCTCACCGTCTGACAAACAAGAGACCCAGTACTTC. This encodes CASSPSDKQETQYF. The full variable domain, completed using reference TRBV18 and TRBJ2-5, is NAGVMQNPRHLVRRRGQEARLRCSPMKGHSHVYWYRQLPEEGLKFMVYLQKENIIDESGMPKERFSAEFPKEGPSILRIQQVVRGDSAAYFCASSPSDKQETQYFGPGTRLLVL.

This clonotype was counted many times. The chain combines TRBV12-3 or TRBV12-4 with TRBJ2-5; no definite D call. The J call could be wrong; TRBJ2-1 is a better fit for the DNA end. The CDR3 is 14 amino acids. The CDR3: CASSLGSLNNEQFF. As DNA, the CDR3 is TGTGCCAGCAGTTTAGGTAGTCTAAACAATGAGCAGTTCTTC.